A single TCR beta chain is shown here with its context. Its antigen is as yet unknown. This sample is part of a study of monozygotic twins with inflammatory bowel disease. Study-level findings and limits: IBD patients shared fewer clonotypes with other individuals than healthy twins, especially patients with disease activity signs.

Whole-blood RNA isolation (total RNA) proceeded without T cell sorting. Per TCR library, around 3,600 ng of total RNA was used. During cDNA synthesis, UMIs that each contained a 6-nucleotide sample barcode were added by means of template switching. After re-calling the 5' RACE reads, TCRdb lists one entry per CDR3 protein, DNA absent. In total, the table holds about 160,000 distinct CDR3 sequences. The sequenced sample consisted of blood. The clonotype comes from a human donor with ulcerative colitis or Crohn's disease, or a healthy co-twin of an affected twin (not recorded which).

The CDR3 is CASGKGLAREQYF. The V gene is TRBV12-3 or TRBV12-4, the J gene TRBJ2-7; lacking DNA, the TRBD2 call made by TCRdb goes unchecked. The CDR3 has 13 residues.